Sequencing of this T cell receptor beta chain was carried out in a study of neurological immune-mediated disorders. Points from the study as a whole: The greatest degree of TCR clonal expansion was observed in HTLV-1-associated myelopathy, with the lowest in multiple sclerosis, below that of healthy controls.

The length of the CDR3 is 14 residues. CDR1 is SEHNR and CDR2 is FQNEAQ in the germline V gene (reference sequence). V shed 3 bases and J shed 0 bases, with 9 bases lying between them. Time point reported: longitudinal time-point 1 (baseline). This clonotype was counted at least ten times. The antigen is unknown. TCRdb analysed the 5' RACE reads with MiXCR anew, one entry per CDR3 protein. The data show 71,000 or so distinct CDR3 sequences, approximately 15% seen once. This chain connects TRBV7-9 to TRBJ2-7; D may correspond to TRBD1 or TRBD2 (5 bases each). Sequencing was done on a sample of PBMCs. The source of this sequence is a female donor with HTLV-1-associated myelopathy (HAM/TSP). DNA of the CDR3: TGTGCCAGCAGCTTGGGGACGAGCTCCTACGAGCAGTACTTC. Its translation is CASSLGTSSYEQYF.